These T cell receptor beta chains were read from a single sample in a study of blood T cell repertoires in COVID-19. The assay was immunoSEQ multiplex PCR, and TCRdb's table has in-frame clones only and misses some. This sample has tens of thousands of clones, with roughly 89% found just once. Sequencing was performed on peripheral blood. The receptor source for this set is a man in his 60s with active or convalescent COVID-19. Both conserved end residues are part of each CDR3. The D gene is left open where the match is weak. Where a row states a size, it is once, few, many or the class of an expanded clone; other rows omit it.

clone_size d_call j_call v_call cdr3_nt cdr3_aa
- TRBD2 TRBJ2-1 TRBV7-2 TGTGCCAGCAGCTTAGGCCGGCTAGCGGGAGCTTACAATGAGCAGTTCTTC CASSLGRLAGAYNEQFF
few TRBD1 TRBJ1-3 TRBV4-1 TGCGCCAGCAGCCGGAGTCAGGGGGGTGGAAACACCATATATTTT CASSRSQGGGNTIYF
once - TRBJ2-7 TRBV6-1 TGTGCCAGCAGTGAATATGTGGGCGGGCTCTACGAGCAGTACTTC CASSEYVGGLYEQYF
- - TRBJ2-1 TRBV27 TGTGCCAGCAGTTTAGGGCCGGGAGTCGAGTTCTTC CASSLGPGVEFF
once - TRBJ2-3 TRBV5-1 TGCGCCAGCAGCTTGGCCGCAGCGGGCGGCACAGATACGCAGTATTTT CASSLAAAGGTDTQYF
- TRBD1 TRBJ1-2 TRBV18 TGTGCCAGCTCACGAGGGACAGCTGCGTATGGCTACACCTTC CASSRGTAAYGYTF
- TRBD1 TRBJ2-2 TRBV19 TGTGCCAGTAGTATGACAGGGGGCGGAGGTACCGGGGAGCTGTTTTTT CASSMTGGGGTGELFF
few - TRBJ2-7 TRBV4-1 TGCGCCAGCAGCCCGAATAGGGGATACGAGCAGTACTTC CASSPNRGYEQYF
- - TRBJ2-4 TRBV4-1 TGCGCCAGCAGCCAAATAGATCCAAACATTCAGTACTTC CASSQIDPNIQYF
- TRBD1 TRBJ2-2 TRBV19 TGTGCCAGTAGAGTTCAGGGGGCGGCCGGGGAGCTGTTTTTT CASRVQGAAGELFF
- TRBD1 TRBJ1-6 TRBV4-2 TGTGCCAGCAGCCAAGCCACAGGGGGCTACGGTTCACCCCTCCACTTT CASSQATGGYGSPLHF
once TRBD1 TRBJ1-5 TRBV24-1 TGTGCCACCCAAGACAGGGGGCTTCAGCCCCAGCATTTT CATQDRGLQPQHF
- TRBD2 TRBJ2-1 TRBV28 TGTGCCAGCAGCCCCCTAGCGGGAGCCCCTGAGCAGTTCTTC CASSPLAGAPEQFF
- TRBD2 TRBJ2-7 TRBV19 TGTGCCAGTAGTATGGGGGTAGCGGGCCACTACGAGCAGTACTTC CASSMGVAGHYEQYF
- TRBD1 TRBJ2-7 TRBV28 TGTGCCAGCAGTGACAGGGGACGGGGGACAGGGGTCCACGAGCAGTACTTC CASSDRGRGTGVHEQYF
- TRBD1 TRBJ2-5 TRBV9 TGTGCCAGCAGCAAGGGACAGGGTTCGGGTGAACAAGAGACCCAGTACTTC CASSKGQGSGEQETQYF
- TRBD2 TRBJ2-2 TRBV9 TGTGCCAGCAGCGCAACTAGCGGTCCCCGATCCGGCGGGGAGCTGTTTTTT CASSATSGPRSGGELFF
- - TRBJ2-1 TRBV27 TGTGCCAGCAGCTACGGCGGCCCGTACAATGAGCAGTTCTTC CASSYGGPYNEQFF
- TRBD1 TRBJ2-7 TRBV11-2 TGTGCCAGCAGCTTAGGGGACAGGGTAATTCCTTCCTACGAGCAGTACTTC CASSLGDRVIPSYEQYF
- - TRBJ1-3 TRBV25-1 TGTGCCAGCAGTGAGCGGGGGGCAGGGCACTCTGGAAACACCATATATTTT CASSERGAGHSGNTIYF
once - TRBJ1-1 TRBV5-4 TGTGCCAGCAGCCGGCGGGTTCCCGGCACTGAAGCTTTCTTT CASSRRVPGTEAFF
- TRBD1 TRBJ1-4 TRBV2 TGTGCCAGCAGAGATTTCCCGGGACAGGGTGACGAAAAACTGTTTTTT CASRDFPGQGDEKLFF
- - TRBJ2-2 TRBV19 TGTGCCAGTAGTATTTTTGGACAGAGACCGAACACCGGGGAGCTGTTTTTT CASSIFGQRPNTGELFF
- TRBD2 TRBJ2-2 TRBV20-1 TGCAGTGCTAGTCTCGAGCGGGAGTTCACCGGGGAGCTGTTTTTT CSASLEREFTGELFF
- TRBD2 TRBJ2-7 TRBV11-2 TGTGCCAGCAGCTTGGGACTAGCGGGAGTCGAGCAGTACTTC CASSLGLAGVEQYF
once TRBD1 TRBJ2-1 TRBV6-1 TGTGCCAGCAGTGAAATATCTGGGACAGGGGGTAATGAGCAGTTCTTC CASSEISGTGGNEQFF
once TRBD1 TRBJ1-4 TRBV18 TGTGCCAGCTCACCCGGACAGGGCCAGAATGAAAAACTGTTTTTT CASSPGQGQNEKLFF
- TRBD2 TRBJ2-1 TRBV7-9 TGTGCCAGCAGTGGACTAGCGGGAGGGCCGGGGCCTTACAATGAGCAGTTCTTC CASSGLAGGPGPYNEQFF
- TRBD2 TRBJ2-7 TRBV5-1 TGCGCCAGCAGCCAGCGGGGGCTCTCCTACGAGCAGTACTTC CASSQRGLSYEQYF
- - TRBJ2-5 TRBV3-1/TRBV3-2 TGTGCCAGCAGCCAAGATATCCGGAGGGAGACCCAGTACTTC CASSQDIRRETQYF
- - TRBJ1-5 TRBV15 TGTGCCACCAGCAGATCGGCACTCCTGGCGGTAAATCAGCCCCAGCATTTT CATSRSALLAVNQPQHF
- TRBD1 TRBJ1-4 TRBV28 TGTGCCAGCAGCCCGCGTGGGACAGGGGTTGAAAAACTGTTTTTT CASSPRGTGVEKLFF
- - TRBJ2-3 TRBV10-3 TGTGCCATCAGGGAGGGGACTAGCACAGATACGCAGTATTTT CAIREGTSTDTQYF
- - TRBJ2-3 TRBV3-1/TRBV3-2 TGTGCCAGCAGCCAGGCTAGCGCCAGCACAGATACGCAGTATTTT CASSQASASTDTQYF
- TRBD1 TRBJ2-7 TRBV2 TGTGCCAGCAAGGAGCGACAGGGTCCCTACGAGCAGTACTTC CASKERQGPYEQYF
medium-sized - TRBJ1-1 TRBV6-5 TGTGCCAGCAGTTACCGCCAGGGGACTGAAGCTTTCTTT CASSYRQGTEAFF
once TRBD1 TRBJ1-1 TRBV10-2 TGCGCCAGCAGTTTTACAGGGGTCACTGAAGCTTTCTTT CASSFTGVTEAFF
- TRBD1 TRBJ2-6 TRBV10-3 TGTGCCAGTTTACAGGGGTCTGGGGCCAACGTCCTGACTTTC CASLQGSGANVLTF
once TRBD1 TRBJ2-5 TRBV15 TGTGCCACCAGACCTGGGACAGGGGTTATGTCTCAGTACTTC CATRPGTGVMSQYF
- TRBD2 TRBJ2-1 TRBV9 TGTGCCAGCAGCGTAGGCGGGAGTCGCGATGAGCAGTTCTTC CASSVGGSRDEQFF
- TRBD2 TRBJ2-1 TRBV7-6 TGTGCCAGCAGCTTAAGACTAGCGGGCACTAGGAGCTCCTACAATGAGCAGTTCTTC CASSLRLAGTRSSYNEQFF
- TRBD1 TRBJ2-2 TRBV5-1 TGCGCCAGCAGCTCTGACAGGGCGAACACCGGGGAGCTGTTTTTT CASSSDRANTGELFF
- - TRBJ2-6 TRBV7-8 TGTGCCAGCAGCTACACGGGGTCTGGGGCCAACGTCCTGACTTTC CASSYTGSGANVLTF
few - TRBJ1-1 TRBV29-1 TGCAGCGTCGGGACAAACAAAGAGGCTTTCTTT CSVGTNKEAFF
- TRBD1 TRBJ1-4 TRBV15 TGTGCCACCAGCAGTAACCACTTAAGGACAGGGTTGGAAAAACTGTTTTTT CATSSNHLRTGLEKLFF